The entry below gives a single T cell receptor (beta chain) sequence along with its context. Its target is not known. V was pared by 4 bases and J by 6 bases, with 10 bases of the junction left unmatched. This CDR3 has 15 amino acids. Investigators separated out CD4+ T cells once approximately 11 days of culture had passed. Fresh IL-2-containing medium replaced half the medium on days 3 and 7. This entry comes from a study of vaccination effects on CD4 cells after COVID-19. Study details: A density of fewer than 2.5 million PBMC per well was used; these cells were cultured with roughly 10 IU/ml IL-2 and roughly 9.5 ug/ml peptides.

Here immunoSEQ multiplex PCR was the method, and the copy in TCRdb shows in-frame clones only, minus some. The top ten hold roughly 3% of the sample, which has 50,000 to 75,000 clones, around 80% seen once. The origin of this receptor is a human donor who received a COVID-19 vaccine. This material consisted of CD4+ T cells from PBMCs cultured without peptide, taken before COVID-19 vaccination. The chain uses TRBV5-7 and TRBJ1-2, with TRBD1 matching 9 bases. TRBV5-7 is treated as an ORF (open reading frame) with a function not yet certain. CDR3 sequence (DNA): TGTGCCAGCAGCCCAAGCCGGGACAGGGTTCATGGCTACACCTTC. Its protein is CASSPSRDRVHGYTF.